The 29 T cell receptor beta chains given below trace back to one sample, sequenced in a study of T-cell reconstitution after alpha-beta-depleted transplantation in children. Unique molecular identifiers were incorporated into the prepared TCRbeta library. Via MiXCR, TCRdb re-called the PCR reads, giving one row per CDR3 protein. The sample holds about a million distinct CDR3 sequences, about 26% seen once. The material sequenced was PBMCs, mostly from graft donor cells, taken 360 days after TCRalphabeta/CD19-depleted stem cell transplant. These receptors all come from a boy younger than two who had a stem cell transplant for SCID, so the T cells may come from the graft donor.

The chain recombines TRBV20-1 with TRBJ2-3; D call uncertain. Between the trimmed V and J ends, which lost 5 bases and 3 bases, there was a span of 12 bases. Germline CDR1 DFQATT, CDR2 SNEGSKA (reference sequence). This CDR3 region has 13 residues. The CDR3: CSALEFLTDTQYF. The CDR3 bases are TGCAGTGCTTTAGAATTTCTGACAGATACGCAGTATTTT.

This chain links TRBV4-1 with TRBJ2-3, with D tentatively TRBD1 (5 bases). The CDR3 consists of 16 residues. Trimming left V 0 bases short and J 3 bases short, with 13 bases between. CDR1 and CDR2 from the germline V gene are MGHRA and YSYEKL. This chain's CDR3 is CASSQEQVYRTDTQYF. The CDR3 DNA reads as TGCGCCAGCAGCCAAGAACAGGTTTATAGGACAGATACGCAGTATTTT.

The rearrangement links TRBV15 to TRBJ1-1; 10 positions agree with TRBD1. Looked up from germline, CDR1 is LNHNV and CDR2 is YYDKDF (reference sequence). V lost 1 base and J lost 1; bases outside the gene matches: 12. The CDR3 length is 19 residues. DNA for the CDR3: TGTGCCACCAGCAGAGCCCTGACAGGGGGCCGACATGGGAACACTGAAGCTTTCTTT. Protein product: CATSRALTGGRHGNTEAFF.

The CDR3 loop reads CASVQGARETQYF. In DNA form, the CDR3 reads TGTGCCAGCGTGCAGGGGGCGAGGGAGACCCAGTACTTC. This sequence joins TRBV2 and TRBJ2-5; 8 bases are a match to TRBD1. This CDR3 contains 13 residues. With V trimmed by 8 bases and J by 5 bases, 7 bases remained unmatched. Germline V gives CDR1 SNHLY, CDR2 FYNNEI.

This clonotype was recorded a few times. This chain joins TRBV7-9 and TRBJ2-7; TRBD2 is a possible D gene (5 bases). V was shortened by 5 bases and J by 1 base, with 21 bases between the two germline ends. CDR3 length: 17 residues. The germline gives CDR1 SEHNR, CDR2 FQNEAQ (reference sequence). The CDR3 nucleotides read TGTGCCAGCAGCATCCTAACACGGGGAAGTGGGTCCTACGAGCAGTACTTC. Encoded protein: CASSILTRGSGSYEQYF.

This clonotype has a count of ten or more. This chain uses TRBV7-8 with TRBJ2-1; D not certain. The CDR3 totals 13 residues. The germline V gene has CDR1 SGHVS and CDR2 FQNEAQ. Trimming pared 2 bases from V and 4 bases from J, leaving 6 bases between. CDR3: CASSLFGYNEQFF. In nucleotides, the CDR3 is TGTGCCAGCAGCTTATTCGGGTACAATGAGCAGTTCTTC.

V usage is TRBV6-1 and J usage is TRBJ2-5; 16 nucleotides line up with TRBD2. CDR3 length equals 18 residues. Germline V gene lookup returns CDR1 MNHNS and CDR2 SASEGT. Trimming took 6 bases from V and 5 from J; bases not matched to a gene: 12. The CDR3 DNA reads TGTGCCAGCAGCCCCCCCGGGACTAGCGGGGGGGCCCGGGAGACCCAGTACTTC. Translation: CASSPPGTSGGARETQYF.

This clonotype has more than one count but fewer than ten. The CDR3 spells CASSRAGPGAEQFF. Here the CDR3 DNA reads TGTGCCAGCAGTCGGGCGGGGCCAGGGGCTGAGCAGTTCTTC. This sequence joins TRBV5-5 and TRBJ2-1; D possibly matches TRBD1 or TRBD2 (6 bases each). The CDR3 loop spans 14 amino acids. The germline gives CDR1 SGHKS, CDR2 YYEKEE (reference sequence). Trimming took off 5 bases at V and 9 bases at J, with 18 bases between the two ends.

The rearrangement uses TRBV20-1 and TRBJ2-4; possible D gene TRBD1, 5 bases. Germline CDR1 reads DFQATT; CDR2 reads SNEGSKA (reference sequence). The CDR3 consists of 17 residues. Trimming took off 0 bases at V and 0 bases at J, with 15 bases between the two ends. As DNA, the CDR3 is TGCAGTGCTAGAGATCAGGCCCAGGGCCTAGCCAAAAACATTCAGTACTTC. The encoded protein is CSARDQAQGLAKNIQYF.

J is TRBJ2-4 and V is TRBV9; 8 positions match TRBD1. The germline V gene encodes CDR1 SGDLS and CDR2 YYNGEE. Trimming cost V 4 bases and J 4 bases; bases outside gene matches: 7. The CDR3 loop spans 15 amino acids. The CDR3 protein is CASSQTGALKNIQYF. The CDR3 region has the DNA TGTGCCAGCAGCCAGACAGGGGCCCTAAAAAACATTCAGTACTTC.

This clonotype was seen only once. CDR3 sequence: CASSFRPNRDGPYEQYF. The CDR3 coding sequence is TGTGCCAGCAGTTTTCGGCCGAACCGGGACGGACCTTACGAGCAGTACTTC. V and J are TRBV12-3 or TRBV12-4 and TRBJ2-7; possibly TRBD1 or TRBD2 for D (5 bases each). The CDR3 extends over 17 amino acids. V was clipped by 3 bases and J by 4 bases, with 22 bases between them.

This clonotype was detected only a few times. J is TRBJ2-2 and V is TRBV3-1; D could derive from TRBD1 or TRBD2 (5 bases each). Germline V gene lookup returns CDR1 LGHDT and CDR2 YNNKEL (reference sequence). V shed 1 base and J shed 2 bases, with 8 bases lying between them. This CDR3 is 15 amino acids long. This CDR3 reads CASSQGDVNTGELFF. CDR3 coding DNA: TGTGCCAGCAGCCAAGGGGACGTAAACACCGGGGAGCTGTTTTTT.

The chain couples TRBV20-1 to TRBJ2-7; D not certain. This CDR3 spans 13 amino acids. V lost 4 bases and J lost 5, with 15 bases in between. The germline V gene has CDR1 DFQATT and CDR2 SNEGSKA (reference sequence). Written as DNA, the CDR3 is TGCAGTGCTACTGGGCCCTGGCGCGACGAGCAGTACTTC. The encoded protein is CSATGPWRDEQYF.

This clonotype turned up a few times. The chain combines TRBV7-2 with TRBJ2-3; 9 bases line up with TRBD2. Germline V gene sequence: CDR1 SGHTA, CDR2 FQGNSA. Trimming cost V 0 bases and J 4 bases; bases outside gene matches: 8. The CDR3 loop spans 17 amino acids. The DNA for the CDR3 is TGTGCCAGCAGCTTAGCGCGGCGGGGGGGACCATCAGATACGCAGTATTTT. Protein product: CASSLARRGGPSDTQYF.

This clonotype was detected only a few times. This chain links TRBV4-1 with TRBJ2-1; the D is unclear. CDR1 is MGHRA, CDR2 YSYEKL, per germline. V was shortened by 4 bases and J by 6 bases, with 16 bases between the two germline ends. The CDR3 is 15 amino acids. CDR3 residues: CASSRLGNIGNEQFF. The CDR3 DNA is TGCGCCAGCAGCCGCTTAGGGAATATAGGCAATGAGCAGTTCTTC.

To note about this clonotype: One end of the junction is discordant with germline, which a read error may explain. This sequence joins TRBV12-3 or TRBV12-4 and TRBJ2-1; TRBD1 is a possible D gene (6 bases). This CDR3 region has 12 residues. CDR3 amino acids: CASSGQYNEQFF. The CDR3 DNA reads TGTGCCAGCAGTGGACAGTACAATGAGCAGTTTTTC.

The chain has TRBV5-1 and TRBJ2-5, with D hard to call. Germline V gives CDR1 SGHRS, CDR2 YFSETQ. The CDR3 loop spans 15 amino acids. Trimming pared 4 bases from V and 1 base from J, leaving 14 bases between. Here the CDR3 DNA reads TGCGCCAGCAGCCACCAGCCGGGCCCCCAAGAGACCCAGTACTTC. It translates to CASSHQPGPQETQYF.

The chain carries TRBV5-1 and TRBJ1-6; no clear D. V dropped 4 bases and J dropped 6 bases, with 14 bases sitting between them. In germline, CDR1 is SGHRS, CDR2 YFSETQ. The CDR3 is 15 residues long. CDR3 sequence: CASSDGRATNSPLHF. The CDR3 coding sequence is TGCGCCAGCAGCGACGGAAGAGCCACTAATTCACCCCTCCACTTT.

CDR3 protein: CASSLGGQLREQFF. The CDR3, as DNA: TGCGCCAGCAGCTTGGGGGGGCAGCTACGGGAGCAGTTCTTC. The V and J genes are TRBV5-1 and TRBJ2-1; the D gene is possibly TRBD1 (6 bases). The CDR3 totals 14 residues. V shed 0 bases and J shed 10 bases, with 14 bases lying between them. Germline assignment: CDR1 SGHRS and CDR2 YFSETQ.

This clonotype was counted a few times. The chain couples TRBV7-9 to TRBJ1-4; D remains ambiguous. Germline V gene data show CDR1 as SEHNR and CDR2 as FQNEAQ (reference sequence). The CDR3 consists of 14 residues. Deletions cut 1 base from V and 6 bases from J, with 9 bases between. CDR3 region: CASSLGERYEKLFF. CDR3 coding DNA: TGTGCCAGCAGCTTAGGAGAGAGATATGAAAAACTGTTTTTT.

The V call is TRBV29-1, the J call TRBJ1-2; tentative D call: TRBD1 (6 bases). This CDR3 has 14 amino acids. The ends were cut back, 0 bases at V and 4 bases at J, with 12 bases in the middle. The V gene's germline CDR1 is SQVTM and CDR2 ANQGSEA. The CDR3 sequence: CSVEDRGDTYGYTF. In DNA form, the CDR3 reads TGCAGCGTTGAAGATCGGGGGGACACCTATGGCTACACCTTC.

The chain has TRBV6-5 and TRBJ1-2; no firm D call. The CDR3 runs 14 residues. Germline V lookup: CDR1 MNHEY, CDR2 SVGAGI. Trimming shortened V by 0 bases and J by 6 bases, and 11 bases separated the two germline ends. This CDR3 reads CASSYSAARDGYTF. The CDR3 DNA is TGTGCCAGCAGTTACTCCGCGGCAAGGGATGGCTACACCTTC.

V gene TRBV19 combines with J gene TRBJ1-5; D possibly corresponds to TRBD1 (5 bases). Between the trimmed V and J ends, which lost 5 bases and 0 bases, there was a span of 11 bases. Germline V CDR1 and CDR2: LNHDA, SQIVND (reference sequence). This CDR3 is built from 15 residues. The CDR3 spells CASSAWGDSNQPQHF. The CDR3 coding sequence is TGTGCCAGTAGTGCGTGGGGGGATAGCAATCAGCCCCAGCATTTT. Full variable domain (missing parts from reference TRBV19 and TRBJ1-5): DGGITQSPKYLFRKEGQNVTLSCEQNLNHDAMYWYRQDPGQGLRLIYYSQIVNDFQKGDIAEGYSVSREKKESFPLTVTSAQKNPTAFYLCASSAWGDSNQPQHFGDGTRLSIL.

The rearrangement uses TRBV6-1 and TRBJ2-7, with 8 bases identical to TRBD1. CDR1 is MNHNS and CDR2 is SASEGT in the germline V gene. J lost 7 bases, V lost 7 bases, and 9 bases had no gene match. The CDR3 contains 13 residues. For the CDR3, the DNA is TGTGCCAGCACTCTGACCGGGACAGGAGAGCAGTACTTC. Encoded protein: CASTLTGTGEQYF.

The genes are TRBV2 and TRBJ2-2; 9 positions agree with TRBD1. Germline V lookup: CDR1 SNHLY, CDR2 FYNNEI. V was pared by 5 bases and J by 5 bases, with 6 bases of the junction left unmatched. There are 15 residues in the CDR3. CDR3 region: CASSSGTGRTGELFF. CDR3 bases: TGTGCCAGCAGTTCCGGGACAGGGAGGACCGGGGAGCTGTTTTTT.

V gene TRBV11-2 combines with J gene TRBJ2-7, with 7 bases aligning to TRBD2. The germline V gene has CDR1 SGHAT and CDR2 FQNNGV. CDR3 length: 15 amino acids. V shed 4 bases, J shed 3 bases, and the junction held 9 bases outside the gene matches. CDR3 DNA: TGTGCCAGCAGCTGGGAGGGAGGGTTCGTCTACGAGCAGTACTTC. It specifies CASSWEGGFVYEQYF.

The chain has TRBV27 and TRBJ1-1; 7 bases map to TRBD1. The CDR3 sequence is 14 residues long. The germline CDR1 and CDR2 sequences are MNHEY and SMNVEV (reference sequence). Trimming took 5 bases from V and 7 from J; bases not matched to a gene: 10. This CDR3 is CASSHLTGPVEAFF. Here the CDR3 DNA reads TGTGCCAGCAGTCACCTGACAGGGCCTGTTGAAGCTTTCTTT.

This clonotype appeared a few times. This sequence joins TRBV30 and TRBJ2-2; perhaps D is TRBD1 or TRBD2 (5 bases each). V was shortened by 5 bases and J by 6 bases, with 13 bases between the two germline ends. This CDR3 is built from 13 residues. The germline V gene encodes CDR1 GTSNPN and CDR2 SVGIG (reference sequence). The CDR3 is CAWRGPLSGELFF. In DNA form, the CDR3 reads TGTGCCTGGCGGGGACCATTGTCCGGGGAGCTGTTTTTT.

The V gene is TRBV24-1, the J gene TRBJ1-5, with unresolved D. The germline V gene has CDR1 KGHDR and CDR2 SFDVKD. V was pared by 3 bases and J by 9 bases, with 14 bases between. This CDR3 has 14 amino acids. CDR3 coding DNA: TGTGCCACCAGTGATAGGCCAGGAGGAGCGCCCCAGCATTTT. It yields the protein CATSDRPGGAPQHF.